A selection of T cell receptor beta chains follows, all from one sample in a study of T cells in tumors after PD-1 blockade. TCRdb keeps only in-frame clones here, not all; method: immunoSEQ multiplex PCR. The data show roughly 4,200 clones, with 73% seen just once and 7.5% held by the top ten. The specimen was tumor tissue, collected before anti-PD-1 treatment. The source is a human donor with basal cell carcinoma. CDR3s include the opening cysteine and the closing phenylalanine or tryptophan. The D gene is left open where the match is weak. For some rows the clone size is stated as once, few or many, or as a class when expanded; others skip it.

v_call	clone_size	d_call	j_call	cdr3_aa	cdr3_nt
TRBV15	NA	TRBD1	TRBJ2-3	CATSGLGQGGTDTQYF	TGTGCCACCAGCGGACTGGGACAGGGTGGCACAGATACGCAGTATTTT
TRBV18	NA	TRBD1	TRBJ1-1	CASSPLVQGSTEAFF	TGTGCCAGCTCACCACTCGTACAGGGGAGTACTGAAGCTTTCTTT
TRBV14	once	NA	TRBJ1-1	CASSQRGRQNTEAFF	TGTGCCAGCAGCCAACGTGGCCGCCAGAACACTGAAGCTTTCTTT
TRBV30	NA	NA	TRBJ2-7	CAWKPGRTYEQYF	TGTGCCTGGAAACCGGGACGAACCTACGAGCAGTACTTC
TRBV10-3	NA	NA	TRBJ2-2	CAIRGGANTGELFF	TGTGCCATCAGAGGGGGAGCGAACACCGGGGAGCTGTTTTTT
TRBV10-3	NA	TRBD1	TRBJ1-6	CAISSDRGNNSPLHF	TGTGCCATCAGTTCCGACAGGGGCAACAATTCACCCCTCCACTTT
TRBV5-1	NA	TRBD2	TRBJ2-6	CASRGGSANVLTF	TGCGCCAGCCGCGGGGGTAGCGCCAACGTCCTGACTTTC
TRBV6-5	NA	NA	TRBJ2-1	CASSYSMGFNEQFF	TGTGCCAGCAGTTACTCGATGGGGTTCAATGAGCAGTTCTTC
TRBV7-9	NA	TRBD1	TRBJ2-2	CASSSGQGANTGELFF	TGTGCCAGCAGCAGCGGACAGGGGGCGAACACCGGGGAGCTGTTTTTT
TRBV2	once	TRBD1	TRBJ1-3	CASSTTGLSGNTIYF	TGTGCCAGCAGCACGACAGGGCTCTCTGGAAACACCATATATTTT
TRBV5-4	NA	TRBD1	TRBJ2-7	CASSSRDSYEQYF	TGTGCCAGCAGCTCCCGGGACAGCTACGAGCAGTACTTC
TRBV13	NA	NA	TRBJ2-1	CASSLVVWDEQFF	TGTGCCAGCAGCTTAGTGGTCTGGGATGAGCAGTTCTTC
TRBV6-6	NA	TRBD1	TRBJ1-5	CASSYPTGFGQPQHF	TGTGCCAGCAGTTACCCGACAGGGTTTGGGCAGCCCCAGCATTTT
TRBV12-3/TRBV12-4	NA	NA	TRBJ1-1	CASNRGDTEAFF	TGTGCCAGCAATCGAGGGGACACTGAAGCTTTCTTT
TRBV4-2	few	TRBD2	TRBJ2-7	CASSQGLAGGNYEQYF	TGTGCCAGCAGCCAAGGACTAGCGGGGGGCAACTACGAGCAGTACTTC
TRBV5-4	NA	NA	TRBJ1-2	CASASKGQNYGYTF	TGTGCCAGCGCATCGAAGGGGCAAAACTATGGCTACACCTTC
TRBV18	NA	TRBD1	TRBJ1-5	CASSKQGDKPQHF	TGTGCCAGCTCAAAACAGGGGGATAAGCCCCAGCATTTT
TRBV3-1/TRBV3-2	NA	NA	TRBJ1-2	CASSPTHLIQGDGYTF	TGTGCCAGCAGCCCTACACATCTTATACAGGGAGATGGCTACACCTTC
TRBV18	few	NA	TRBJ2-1	CASSPPGRVGNEQFF	TGTGCCAGCTCACCACCGGGAAGAGTGGGCAATGAGCAGTTCTTC
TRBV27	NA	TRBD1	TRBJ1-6	CASSQGVSPLHF	TGTGCCAGCAGCCAGGGGGTTTCACCCCTCCACTTT
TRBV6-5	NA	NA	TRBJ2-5	CASSNEPQGETQYF	TGTGCCAGCAGCAACGAACCACAGGGAGAGACCCAGTACTTC
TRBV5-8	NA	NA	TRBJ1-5	CASSLSRGQPQHF	TGTGCCAGCAGCTTGTCGAGGGGTCAGCCCCAGCATTTT
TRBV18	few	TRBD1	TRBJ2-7	CASSPQPANTGGSEQYF	TGTGCCAGCTCACCTCAACCGGCCAATACAGGGGGAAGCGAGCAGTACTTC
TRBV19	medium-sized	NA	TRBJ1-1	CASSIGEYTEAFF	TGTGCCAGTAGTATAGGGGAGTACACTGAAGCTTTCTTT
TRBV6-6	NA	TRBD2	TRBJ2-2	CASSLMSGGSTGELFF	TGTGCCAGCAGCCTCATGTCGGGGGGTAGCACCGGGGAGCTGTTTTTT
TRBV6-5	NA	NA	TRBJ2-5	CASSYSPSGGQETQYF	TGTGCCAGCAGTTACTCTCCTAGTGGGGGGCAAGAGACCCAGTACTTC
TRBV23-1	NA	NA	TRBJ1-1	CASSQSQVLGTEAFF	TGCGCCAGCAGTCAATCACAGGTGCTGGGTACTGAAGCTTTCTTT
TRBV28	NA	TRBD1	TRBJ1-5	CASSFRGRNQPQHF	TGTGCCAGCAGTTTTAGGGGGCGAAATCAGCCCCAGCATTTT
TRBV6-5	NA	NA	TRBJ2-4	CASRAGSVAKNIQYF	TGTGCCAGCAGAGCGGGCAGCGTAGCCAAAAACATTCAGTACTTC
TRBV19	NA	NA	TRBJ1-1	CASSIRGTEAFF	TGTGCCAGTAGTATTAGGGGCACTGAAGCTTTCTTT
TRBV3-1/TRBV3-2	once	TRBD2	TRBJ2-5	CASSRRGAGGYQETQYF	TGTGCCAGCAGCCGCCGAGGGGCGGGGGGCTACCAAGAGACCCAGTACTTC
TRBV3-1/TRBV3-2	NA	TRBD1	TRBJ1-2	CASSPVGGQGFNYGYTF	TGTGCCAGCAGCCCCGTGGGGGGACAGGGTTTTAACTATGGCTACACCTTC
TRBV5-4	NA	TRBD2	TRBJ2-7	CASSTLAGALSYEQYF	TGTGCCAGCAGCACCTTAGCGGGGGCCCTCTCCTACGAGCAGTACTTC
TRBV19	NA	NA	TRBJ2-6	CASSLQGSGANVLTF	TGTGCCAGTAGTCTTCAGGGCTCTGGGGCCAACGTCCTGACTTTC
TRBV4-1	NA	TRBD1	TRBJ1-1	CASSQTGGIMNTEAFF	TGCGCCAGCAGCCAAACAGGGGGCATTATGAACACTGAAGCTTTCTTT
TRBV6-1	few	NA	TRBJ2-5	CASSDLMREQETQYF	TGTGCCAGCAGTGATTTAATGAGAGAACAAGAGACCCAGTACTTC
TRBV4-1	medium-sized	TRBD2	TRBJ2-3	CASSQTLAGGIVDTQYF	TGCGCCAGCAGCCAAACACTAGCGGGGGGGATCGTGGATACGCAGTATTTT
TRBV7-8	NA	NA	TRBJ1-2	CASSNSRGGYTF	TGTGCCAGCAGCAATAGCAGGGGCGGCTACACCTTC
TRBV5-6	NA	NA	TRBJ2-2	CASQGRETFGELFF	TGTGCCAGCCAGGGCAGGGAGACGTTCGGGGAGCTGTTTTTT
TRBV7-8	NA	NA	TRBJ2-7	CASSTRTGAYEQYF	TGTGCCAGCAGCACTCGGACGGGAGCCTACGAGCAGTACTTC
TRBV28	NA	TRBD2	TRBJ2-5	CASSLRGGRETQYF	TGTGCCAGCAGTCTCCGGGGGGGCCGAGAGACCCAGTACTTC
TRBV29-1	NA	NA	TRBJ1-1	CSVVWGGMNTEAFF	TGCAGCGTCGTTTGGGGGGGCATGAACACTGAAGCTTTCTTT
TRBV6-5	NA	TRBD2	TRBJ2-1	CASSSVAGGLYNEQFF	TGTGCCAGCAGTTCGGTGGCGGGGGGGCTCTACAATGAGCAGTTCTTC
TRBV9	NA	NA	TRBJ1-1	CASSPRGSGVGNTEAFF	TGTGCCAGCAGCCCAAGGGGGTCAGGGGTGGGAAACACTGAAGCTTTCTTT
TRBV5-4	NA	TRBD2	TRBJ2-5	CASSLTSGAQETQYF	TGTGCCAGCAGCTTGACTAGCGGGGCCCAAGAGACCCAGTACTTC
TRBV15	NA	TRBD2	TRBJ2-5	CATSRDFRGGETQYF	TGTGCCACCAGCAGAGATTTTCGGGGGGGGGAGACCCAGTACTTC
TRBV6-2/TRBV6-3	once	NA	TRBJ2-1	CASSYPRTATSPYNEQFF	TGTGCCAGCAGTTACCCCAGAACTGCCACCAGTCCCTACAATGAGCAGTTCTTC
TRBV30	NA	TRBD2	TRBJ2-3	CAWIIGLAGTDTQYF	TGTGCCTGGATAATAGGGCTAGCGGGCACAGATACGCAGTATTTT
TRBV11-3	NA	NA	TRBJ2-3	CASSLDSYSTDTQYF	TGTGCCAGCAGCTTAGACAGCTATAGCACAGATACGCAGTATTTT
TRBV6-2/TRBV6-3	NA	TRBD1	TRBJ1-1	CASSYQGAVTEAFF	TGTGCCAGCAGTTATCAGGGGGCCGTCACTGAAGCTTTCTTT
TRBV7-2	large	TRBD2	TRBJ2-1	CASSLSGGSSYNEQFF	TGTGCCAGCAGCCTTAGCGGGGGGAGCTCCTACAATGAGCAGTTCTTC
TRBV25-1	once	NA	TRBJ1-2	CASSTGHGYTF	TGTGCCAGCAGCACAGGGCATGGCTACACCTTC
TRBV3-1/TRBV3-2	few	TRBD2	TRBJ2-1	CASSHVSGGADEQFF	TGTGCCAGCAGCCATGTAAGCGGGGGGGCTGATGAGCAGTTCTTC
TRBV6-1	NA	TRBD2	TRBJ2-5	CASSEPFTSGVETQYF	TGTGCCAGCAGTGAGCCCTTCACTAGCGGGGTAGAGACCCAGTACTTC